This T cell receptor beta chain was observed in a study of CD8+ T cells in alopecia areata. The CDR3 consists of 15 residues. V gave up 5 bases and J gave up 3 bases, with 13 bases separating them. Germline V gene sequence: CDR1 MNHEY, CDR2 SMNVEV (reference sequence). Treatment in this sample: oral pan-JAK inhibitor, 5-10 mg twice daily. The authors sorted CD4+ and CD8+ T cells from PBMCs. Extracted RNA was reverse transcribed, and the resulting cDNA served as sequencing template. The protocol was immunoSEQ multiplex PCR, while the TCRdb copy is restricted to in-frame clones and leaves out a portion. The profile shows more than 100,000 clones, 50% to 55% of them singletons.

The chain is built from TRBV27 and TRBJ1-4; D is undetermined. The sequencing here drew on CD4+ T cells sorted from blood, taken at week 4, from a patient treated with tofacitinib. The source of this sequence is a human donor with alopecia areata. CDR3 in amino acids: CASSPLGAANEKLFF. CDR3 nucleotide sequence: TGTGCCAGCAGTCCCTTGGGCGCCGCTAATGAAAAACTGTTTTTT.